Given below is one T cell receptor (beta chain) in context. The antigen is not known. The data derive from a study of cytomegalovirus exposure and HLA in healthy donors. Regarding the study as a whole: Cytomegalovirus-associated status was assigned to 164 TCR beta chains. Analyses of presence and absence presupposed an approximately uniform sequencing depth across donors. Most TCR beta V segments were productive about 90% or about 30% of the time in an earlier analysis. In a later analysis, V- and J-gene trimming of beta chains associated with a DCLRE1C missense variant, replicated independently.

13 Jbeta primers and 60 Vbeta primers were used for the PCR. Here immunoSEQ multiplex PCR was the method, and the copy in TCRdb shows in-frame clones only, minus some. Altogether about 160,000 clones are present, approximately 78% being singletons, with the ten largest covering about 7%. Germline V gene lookup returns CDR1 MGHRA and CDR2 YSYEKL. Trimming took off 4 bases at V and 5 bases at J, with 20 bases between the two ends. There are 16 residues in the CDR3. V is TRBV4-1 and J is TRBJ2-5; a possible D gene is TRBD1 (6 bases). The source is a young woman in good health and CMV-seropositive. The sequencing sample was made of PBMCs. CDR3 residues: CASSRGGLTGRETQYF. In DNA, the CDR3 is TGCGCCAGCAGCCGGGGCGGATTGACAGGTCGGGAGACCCAGTACTTC.